These 31 T cell receptor beta chains were all obtained from the same sample, sequenced in a study of shared clonotypes between healthy human individuals. The data were produced by immunoSEQ multiplex PCR, yet TCRdb's version contains in-frame clones alone and is incomplete. The profile shows 2.5 million or so clones, just over 90% of them singletons. The sample consisted of naive CD4+ T cells sorted from blood. Documented subset: CD45RA+ positively selected. The receptor set was obtained from a man aged 18-30 years in good health.

This sequence joins TRBV12-1 and TRBJ2-3; the table's D call, TRBD2, has no DNA check behind it. TRBV12-1 is classified as a pseudogene. The CDR3 loop spans 14 amino acids. The CDR3 region is CATLSGGDEDTQYF. The CDR3 nucleotides are TGTGCCACCCTTAGCGGGGGGGACGAAGATACGCAGTATTTT.

A word on this clone: This CDR3 is also generated by other DNA sequences in the sample. The chain carries TRBV10-1 and TRBJ2-3, with 10 bases fitting TRBD2. Germline V lookup: CDR1 WNHNN, CDR2 SYGVQD (reference sequence). This CDR3 has 14 residues. Losses at the gene ends were 5 bases for V and 1 base for J; bases not matched to a gene: 0. The CDR3 protein is CASSLAGGTDTQYF. The CDR3 DNA is TGCGCCAGCAGTCTAGCGGGAGGCACAGATACGCAGTATTTT.

The rearrangement links TRBV13 to TRBJ1-2, with 8 bases lining up with TRBD1. The CDR3 has 13 amino acids. The germline V gene has CDR1 PRHDT and CDR2 FYEKMQ (reference sequence). V shed 3 bases and J 4 bases; nucleotides not matched to a gene: 1. DNA for the CDR3: TGTGCCAGCAGCTTTGACAGGGGCTATGGCTACACCTTC. Translation gives CASSFDRGYGYTF.

J is TRBJ1-5 and V is TRBV28, with 7 bases that match TRBD1. CDR1 and CDR2 from the germline V gene are MDHEN and SYDVKM. With V trimmed by 6 bases and J by 1 base, 12 bases remained unmatched. This CDR3 comprises 17 residues. CDR3 DNA sequence: TGTGCCAGCAGGGCACCAGGGGGACTTGTCAGCAATCAGCCCCAGCATTTT. It is translated as CASRAPGGLVSNQPQHF.

The chain links TRBV5-1 to TRBJ2-7; 8 bases map to TRBD2. Per the germline V gene, CDR1 is SGHRS and CDR2 is YFSETQ. The CDR3 consists of 17 residues. With 2 bases clipped from V and 4 bases from J, the junction kept 14 bases outside the gene matches. The chain's CDR3 is CASSFSPLGAGEYEQYF. The CDR3 DNA reads as TGCGCCAGCAGCTTCTCCCCCCTGGGAGCGGGGGAATACGAGCAGTACTTC.

Concerning this clone: In the same sample, other DNA sequences code for this CDR3. The J gene is TRBJ2-2, the V gene TRBV7-8; 9 bases agree with TRBD2. V lost 3 bases, J lost 1 base, and 3 bases stayed unmatched. CDR1 and CDR2 from the germline V gene are SGHVS and FQNEAQ. The CDR3 is 16 residues long. In DNA, the CDR3 is TGTGCCAGCAGCTTGCTAGCGGGGATGAACACCGGGGAGCTGTTTTTT. Its translation is CASSLLAGMNTGELFF.

The DNA of the CDR3 is TGTGCCAGCAGTGACAACCTCTCGCAGGGATGGAGCAATCAGCCCCAGCATTTT. It translates to CASSDNLSQGWSNQPQHF. The chain recombines TRBV6-1 with TRBJ1-5; D may be TRBD1 (5 bases). Germline V gene data show CDR1 as MNHNS and CDR2 as SASEGT. The CDR3 totals 18 residues. V lost 3 bases and J lost 1, with 19 bases in between.

The rearrangement joins TRBV14 to TRBJ2-3; D uncertain. V lost 1 base, J lost 1 base, and 9 bases lay in between. Per the germline V gene, CDR1 is SGHDN and CDR2 is FVKESK. This CDR3 is built from 15 residues. DNA for the CDR3: TGTGCCAGCAGCCAAGTAGAGTCCCGCACAGATACGCAGTATTTT. Protein sequence: CASSQVESRTDTQYF.

This clone was seen a single time. The chain combines TRBV6-5 with TRBJ2-7; 8 bases are shared with TRBD2. The germline gives CDR1 MNHEY, CDR2 SVGAGI. V gave up 2 bases and J gave up 1 base; unmatched junction bases: 4. The CDR3 has 15 amino acids. The CDR3 DNA is TGTGCCAGCAGTTACAGGCGGGAGGAGTCCTACGAGCAGTACTTC. Amino acids: CASSYRREESYEQYF.

The chain employs TRBV19 and TRBJ1-1; no firm D call. V was pared by 6 bases and J by 5 bases, with 16 bases between. Germline V gene sequence: CDR1 LNHDA, CDR2 SQIVND (reference sequence). The CDR3 has 14 residues. The CDR3 bases are TGTGCCAGTAGCCGGACGGGCCTAGGGACTGAAGCTTTCTTT. Its protein is CASSRTGLGTEAFF.

The V call is TRBV30, the J call TRBJ1-1; unclear D gene. Looked up from germline, CDR1 is GTSNPN and CDR2 is SVGIG (reference sequence). This CDR3 is built from 11 residues. Trimming shortened V by 8 bases and J by 4 bases, and 11 bases separated the two germline ends. Here the CDR3 reads CAKTPRTEAFF. The CDR3 DNA reads as TGTGCCAAAACCCCCCGCACTGAAGCTTTCTTT.

Remarks on this clone: The same CDR3 is also encoded by other DNA sequences in this sample. This sequence joins TRBV7-2 and TRBJ1-3, with TRBD1 matching 8 bases. Trimming at V came to 5 bases and at J to 1 base, leaving 4 bases not matched to a gene. The germline V gene encodes CDR1 SGHTA and CDR2 FQGNSA. CDR3 length: 15 residues. CDR3 protein: CASSPGTGSGNTIYF. CDR3 bases: TGTGCCAGCAGCCCCGGGACAGGATCTGGAAACACCATATATTTT.

The rearrangement uses TRBV4-1 and TRBJ2-7; D is possibly TRBD2 (6 bases). The V end was cut by 1 base, the J end by 0 bases, with 28 bases between. The length of the CDR3 is 21 residues. Germline V gives CDR1 MGHRA, CDR2 YSYEKL. The CDR3 sequence is CASSQAASGARASSSSYEQYF. The CDR3 nucleotides are TGCGCCAGCAGCCAAGCCGCTTCGGGAGCTAGGGCCTCCTCAAGCTCCTACGAGCAGTACTTC.

This chain connects TRBV10-3 to TRBJ2-3, with TRBD1 as a possible D gene (5 bases). The CDR3 spans 13 residues. Trimming pared 0 bases from V and 8 bases from J, leaving 9 bases between. In germline, CDR1 is ENHRY, CDR2 SYGVKD. For the CDR3, the DNA is TGTGCCATCAGTGAGTCAGGGGCCTCTACGCAGTATTTT. Its translation: CAISESGASTQYF.

J is TRBJ2-5 and V is TRBV27; 7 bases map to TRBD2. The CDR3 is made up of 13 amino acids. The germline V gene encodes CDR1 MNHEY and CDR2 SMNVEV (reference sequence). With V trimmed by 7 bases and J by 7 bases, 9 bases remained unmatched. This CDR3 reads CASKGGSFGTQYF. The CDR3 nucleotides are TGTGCCAGCAAGGGCGGGAGTTTCGGGACCCAGTACTTC.

This clone showed up just once. This CDR3 is also generated by other DNA sequences in the sample. J is TRBJ2-7 and V is TRBV6-1; TRBD1 is a possible D gene (6 bases). This CDR3 comprises 14 residues. CDR1 and CDR2 from the germline V gene are MNHNS and SASEGT. The V and J ends lost 0 bases and 4 bases respectively, with 10 bases between them. The CDR3 nucleotides read TGTGCCAGCAGTGAAGCCGGGCAGGGGTACGAGCAGTACTTC. Amino acids: CASSEAGQGYEQYF.

The chain carries TRBV2 and TRBJ1-4, with TRBD1 matching over 10 bases. The germline V gene has CDR1 SNHLY and CDR2 FYNNEI. CDR3 size: 15 residues. After removal of 7 bases from V and 4 bases from J, the junction contained 6 bases not matched to a gene. The CDR3 nucleotides are TGTGCCAGCAATTACGACAGGGGGCTTAATGAAAAACTGTTTTTT. Translating it yields CASNYDRGLNEKLFF. Together with reference TRBV2 and TRBJ1-4, the CDR3 gives the full variable domain: EPEVTQTPSHQVTQMGQEVILRCVPISNHLYFYWYRQILGQKVEFLVSFYNNEISEKSEIFDDQFSVERPDGSNFTLKIRSTKLEDSAMYFCASNYDRGLNEKLFFGSGTQLSVL.

J is TRBJ2-7 and V is TRBV18; tentatively, D is TRBD2 (6 bases). CDR3 length: 15 amino acids. The V end lost 4 bases, the J end lost 6 bases, and 19 bases lay between the germline ends. CDR1 and CDR2 from the germline V gene are KGHSH and LQKENI. The chain's CDR3 is CASSLRGSPTPEQYF. The CDR3, as DNA: TGTGCCAGCTCACTTCGGGGGAGCCCTACTCCCGAGCAGTACTTC. The full variable domain, completed using reference TRBV18 and TRBJ2-7, is NAGVMQNPRHLVRRRGQEARLRCSPMKGHSHVYWYRQLPEEGLKFMVYLQKENIIDESGMPKERFSAEFPKEGPSILRIQQVVRGDSAAYFCASSLRGSPTPEQYFGPGTRLTVT.

V is TRBV7-8 and J is TRBJ2-7; TRBD1 matches at 7 bases. J gave up 3 bases and V 2 bases, and 4 bases lay outside the gene matches. This CDR3 has 14 residues. The germline gives CDR1 SGHVS, CDR2 FQNEAQ. This CDR3 reads CASSLQGQFYEQYF. CDR3 in DNA: TGTGCCAGCAGCTTACAGGGACAGTTCTACGAGCAGTACTTC. Combining the CDR3 with reference TRBV7-8 and TRBJ2-7 gives the whole variable domain GAGVSQSPRYKVAKRGQDVALRCDPISGHVSLFWYQQALGQGPEFLTYFQNEAQLDKSGLPSDRFFAERPEGSVSTLKIQRTQQEDSAVYLCASSLQGQFYEQYFGPGTRLTVT.

J is TRBJ2-7 and V is TRBV7-9; no clear D gene. CDR1 is SEHNR, CDR2 FQNEAQ, per germline (reference sequence). The CDR3 contains 14 residues. Trimming took off 1 base at V and 0 bases at J, with 7 bases between the two ends. Written as DNA, the CDR3 is TGTGCCAGCAGCTTAGTCGGATTCTCCTACGAGCAGTACTTC. Amino acid sequence: CASSLVGFSYEQYF. The full variable domain, completed using reference TRBV7-9 and TRBJ2-7, is DTGVSQNPRHKITKRGQNVTFRCDPISEHNRLYWYRQTLGQGPEFLTYFQNEAQLEKSRLLSDRFSAERPKGSFSTLEIQRTEQGDSAMYLCASSLVGFSYEQYFGPGTRLTVT.

The chain couples TRBV6-1 to TRBJ2-2, with D perhaps assigned TRBD1 or TRBD2 (5 bases each). The CDR3 contains 14 residues. Germline lookup yields CDR1 MNHNS and CDR2 SASEGT. The V end lost 4 bases, the J end lost 7 bases, and 13 bases lay between the germline ends. CDR3 loop: CASSVSPGSGELFF. The CDR3, as DNA: TGTGCCAGCAGTGTAAGCCCAGGGAGCGGGGAGCTGTTTTTT.

The chain recombines TRBV2 with TRBJ1-2, with 8 bases fitting TRBD1. The junction had 7 bases not matched to a gene; V was cut back by 6 bases and J by 4 bases. The CDR3 has 14 residues. The germline V gene has CDR1 SNHLY and CDR2 FYNNEI. The DNA of the CDR3 is TGTGCCAGCAGCATATCGGACAGGGTCTATGGCTACACCTTC. Its translation is CASSISDRVYGYTF.

V is TRBV5-1 and J is TRBJ1-5; TRBD1 matches at 9 bases. The CDR3 loop spans 15 amino acids. Germline CDR1 is SGHRS and CDR2 is YFSETQ. Trimming cost V 2 bases and J 6 bases; bases outside gene matches: 6. CDR3 loop: CASSFGGTGSQPQHF. The CDR3 DNA is TGCGCCAGCAGCTTCGGGGGGACAGGGAGTCAGCCCCAGCATTTT. The full variable domain, in which reference TRBV5-1 and TRBJ1-5 provide the parts outside the CDR3, is KAGVTQTPRYLIKTRGQQVTLSCSPISGHRSVSWYQQTPGQGLQFLFEYFSETQRNKGNFPGRFSGRQFSNSRSEMNVSTLELGDSALYLCASSFGGTGSQPQHFGDGTRLSIL.

On this clone: This sample includes further DNA sequences coding for the same CDR3. This chain connects TRBV30 to TRBJ2-7, with D unresolved. Germline CDR1 and CDR2: GTSNPN and SVGIG (reference sequence). The CDR3 extends over 11 amino acids. V dropped 5 bases and J dropped 4 bases, with 9 bases sitting between them. The CDR3 coding sequence is TGTGCCTGGGGTGACGGGTACGAGCAGTACTTC. Its translation: CAWGDGYEQYF.

The V gene is TRBV5-1, the J gene TRBJ1-1; D remains ambiguous. There are 15 residues in the CDR3. In germline, CDR1 is SGHRS, CDR2 YFSETQ. The V gene lost 3 bases and the J gene lost 3 bases, with 15 bases spanning the gap. Here the CDR3 DNA reads TGCGCCAGCAGCTCGGGCCTCGGCGAAGACACTGAAGCTTTCTTT. It translates to CASSSGLGEDTEAFF.

Concerning this clone: Other DNA sequences in this specimen translate into the identical CDR3. This chain uses TRBV6-1 with TRBJ1-3; D not certain. CDR1 MNHNS and CDR2 SASEGT come from the germline V gene. V gave up 6 bases and J gave up 0 bases, with 9 bases separating them. The CDR3 has 14 residues. CDR3 DNA sequence: TGTGCCAGCAGCCTCGATGGCTCTGGAAACACCATATATTTT. This translates into CASSLDGSGNTIYF.

The V and J genes are TRBV6-5 and TRBJ2-7, with D possibly matching TRBD1 (6 bases). V was shortened by 5 bases and J by 1 base, with 12 bases between the two germline ends. This CDR3 is built from 14 residues. Germline assignment: CDR1 MNHEY and CDR2 SVGAGI. The chain's CDR3 is CASSPRTESYEQYF. Written as DNA, the CDR3 is TGTGCCAGCAGTCCAAGGACAGAATCCTACGAGCAGTACTTC.

The CDR3 coding sequence is TGTGCCAGCAGTGATAGCGGGGGGCGCCAAGAGACCCAGTACTTC. As protein: CASSDSGGRQETQYF. The chain carries TRBV6-6 and TRBJ2-5; TRBD2 aligns across 10 bases. CDR3 length equals 15 residues. J gave up 1 base and V 5 bases, and 4 bases lay outside the gene matches. Germline assignment: CDR1 MNHNY and CDR2 SVGAGI (reference sequence).

With regard to this clone: The same CDR3 is also encoded by other DNA sequences in this sample. The CDR3 nucleotides are TGTGCCAGCAGTTACTCGGCGGGAGGGGGAACCGGGGAGCTGTTTTTT. Translation gives CASSYSAGGGTGELFF. The chain joins TRBV6-5 to TRBJ2-2; 9 bases fit TRBD2. The J segment lost 5 bases and the V segment lost 0 bases, leaving 4 bases of the junction unmatched. Germline V gene data show CDR1 as MNHEY and CDR2 as SVGAGI. This CDR3 has 16 amino acids.

The genes are TRBV6-1 and TRBJ1-2, with D hard to call. Germline CDR1 is MNHNS and CDR2 is SASEGT. The CDR3 runs 12 residues. The V end was cut by 1 base, the J end by 4 bases, with 4 bases between. Written as DNA, the CDR3 is TGTGCCAGCAGTGAAGGGCTCTATGGCTACACCTTC. Translation: CASSEGLYGYTF.

This sequence joins TRBV28 and TRBJ1-6; D uncertain. This CDR3 contains 15 residues. Trimming took off 6 bases at V and 6 bases at J, with 15 bases between the two ends. CDR1 is MDHEN, CDR2 SYDVKM, per germline. DNA of the CDR3: TGTGCCAGCAGCTGGACCTGGGGAGGTAATTCACCCCTCCACTTT. Translating gives CASSWTWGGNSPLHF.